This T cell receptor (beta chain) emerged from a study of regulatory T cells in long-lasting Graves disease. In the study overall: Those Graves' patients who were newly diagnosed had been on antithyroid drugs under 3 months.

The table lists this clonotype with a few counts. The target antigen is unknown. Germline assignment: CDR1 MNHEY and CDR2 SMNVEV (reference sequence). The CDR3 covers 17 residues. V gave up 1 base and J gave up 4 bases; unmatched junction bases: 8. Time point indicated: newly diagnosed GD, antithyroid drugs for less than 3 months. There was RNA extracted from PBMCs, and the TCR library was made from it. Study outcomes and limitations: Researchers examined only peripheral blood and not thyroid tissue.

Sequencing libraries for TCR beta were prepared with iRepertoire HTBI primers and Arm-PCR of CDR3 regions. TCRdb reprocessed the multiplex PCR reads with MiXCR, giving one entry per CDR3 protein. The sample contains 350,000 to 500,000 distinct CDR3 sequences, around 13% of which appear only once. These data are also associated with another study on T cells in Graves' hyperthyroidism and ophthalmopathy.

Source: peripheral blood mononuclear cells (PBMCs), taken at new diagnosis, from a patient treated with antithyroid drugs. This chain links TRBV27 with TRBJ1-5; 9 bases match TRBD1. The clonotype comes from a woman aged 50 to 60 with Graves disease. The CDR3 reads CASSLFGTGRRNQPQHF. Written as DNA, the CDR3 is TGTGCCAGCAGTTTATTTGGGACAGGGAGGAGGAATCAGCCCCAGCATTTT.